The rows below give T cell receptor beta chains drawn from one sample of a study of shared clonotypes between healthy human individuals. Clones were read by immunoSEQ multiplex PCR, and TCRdb kept only the in-frame ones, dropping some. The sample lists approximately 350,000 clones; 74% were seen once. The specimen was memory CD4+ T cells sorted from blood. These receptor sequences come from a man younger than 40 in good health. Both conserved end residues are trimmed from each CDR3.

V gene: TRBV5-4
J gene: TRBJ2-7
CDR3 length: 11
CDR3 protein: ASSFRSGYEQY

V gene: TRBV10-3
J gene: TRBJ2-5
CDR3 length: 14
CDR3 protein: AISESVGTAQETQY

V gene: TRBV5-1
J gene: TRBJ2-1
CDR3 length: 14
CDR3 protein: ASSLGGSSSYNEQF

V gene: TRBV6-1
J gene: TRBJ1-2
CDR3 length: 13
CDR3 protein: ASSSRKEFNYGYT

V gene: TRBV5-4
J gene: TRBJ1-4
CDR3 length: 13
CDR3 protein: ASSLGLSQNEKLF

V gene: TRBV18
J gene: TRBJ2-5
CDR3 length: 9
CDR3 protein: ASSPRETQY

V gene: TRBV2
J gene: TRBJ2-7
CDR3 length: 12
CDR3 protein: ASRAGLQSYEQY

V gene: TRBV7-8
J gene: TRBJ2-2
CDR3 length: 10
CDR3 protein: ASSLTAGELF

V gene: TRBV2
J gene: TRBJ2-5
CDR3 length: 14
CDR3 protein: ASSDAGFGTGETQY

V gene: TRBV2
J gene: TRBJ2-3
CDR3 length: 10
CDR3 protein: ASRKGADTQY

V gene: TRBV20-1
J gene: TRBJ2-7
CDR3 length: 9
CDR3 protein: SAMDRALQY

V gene: TRBV6-6
J gene: TRBJ1-5
CDR3 length: 13
CDR3 protein: ASRRARVPNQPQH

V gene: TRBV5-1
J gene: TRBJ1-1
CDR3 length: 12
CDR3 protein: ASSLEARNTEAF

V gene: TRBV28
J gene: TRBJ1-5
CDR3 length: 12
CDR3 protein: ASRSTGANQPQH

V gene: TRBV5-4
J gene: TRBJ1-3
CDR3 length: 14
CDR3 protein: ASSLEADPSGNTIY

V gene: TRBV2
J gene: TRBJ2-1
CDR3 length: 12
CDR3 protein: ASSDGLAFNEQF